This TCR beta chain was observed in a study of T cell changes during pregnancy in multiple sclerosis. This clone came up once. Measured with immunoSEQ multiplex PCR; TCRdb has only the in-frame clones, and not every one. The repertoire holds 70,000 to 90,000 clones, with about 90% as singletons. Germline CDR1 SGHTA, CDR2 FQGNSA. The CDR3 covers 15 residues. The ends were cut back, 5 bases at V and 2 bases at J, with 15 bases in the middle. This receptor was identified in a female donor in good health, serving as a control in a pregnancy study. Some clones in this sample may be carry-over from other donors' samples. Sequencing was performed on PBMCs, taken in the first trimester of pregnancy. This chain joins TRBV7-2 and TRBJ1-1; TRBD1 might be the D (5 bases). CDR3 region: CASSPAGRRNTEAFF. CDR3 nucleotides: TGTGCCAGCAGCCCCGCGGGACGGCGAAACACTGAAGCTTTCTTT.